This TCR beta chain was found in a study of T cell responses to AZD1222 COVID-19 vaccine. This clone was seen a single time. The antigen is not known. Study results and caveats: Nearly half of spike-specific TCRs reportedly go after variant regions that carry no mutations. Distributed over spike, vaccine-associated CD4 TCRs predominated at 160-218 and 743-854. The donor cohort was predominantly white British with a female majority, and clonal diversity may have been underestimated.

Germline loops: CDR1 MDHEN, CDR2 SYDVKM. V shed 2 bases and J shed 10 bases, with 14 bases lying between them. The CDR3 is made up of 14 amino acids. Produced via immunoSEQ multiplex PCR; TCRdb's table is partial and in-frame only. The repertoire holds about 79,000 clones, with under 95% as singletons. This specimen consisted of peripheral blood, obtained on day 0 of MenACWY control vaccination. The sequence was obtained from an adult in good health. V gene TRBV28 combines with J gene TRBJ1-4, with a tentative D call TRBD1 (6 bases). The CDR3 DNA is TGTGCCAGCAGTTTAAGGGGGTTGGGACCAAAACTGTTTTTT. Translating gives CASSLRGLGPKLFF.